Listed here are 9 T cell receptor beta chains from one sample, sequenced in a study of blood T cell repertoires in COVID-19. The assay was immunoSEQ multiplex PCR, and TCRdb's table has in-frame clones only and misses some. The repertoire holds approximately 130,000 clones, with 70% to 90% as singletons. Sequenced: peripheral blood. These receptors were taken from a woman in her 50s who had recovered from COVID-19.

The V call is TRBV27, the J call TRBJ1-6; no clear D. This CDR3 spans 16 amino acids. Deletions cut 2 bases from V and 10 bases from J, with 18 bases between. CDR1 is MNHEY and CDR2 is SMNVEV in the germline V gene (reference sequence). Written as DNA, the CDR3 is TGTGCCAGCAGTTTACAACCCCTTGGGAGCCAATCACCCCTCCACTTT. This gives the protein CASSLQPLGSQSPLHF.

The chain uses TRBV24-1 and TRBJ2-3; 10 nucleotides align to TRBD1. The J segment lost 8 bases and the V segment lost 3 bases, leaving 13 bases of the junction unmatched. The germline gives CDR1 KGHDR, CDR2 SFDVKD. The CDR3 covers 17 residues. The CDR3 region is CATSDAGQGITRGTQYF. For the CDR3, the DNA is TGTGCCACCAGTGATGCGGGACAGGGGATCACGAGAGGTACGCAGTATTTT.

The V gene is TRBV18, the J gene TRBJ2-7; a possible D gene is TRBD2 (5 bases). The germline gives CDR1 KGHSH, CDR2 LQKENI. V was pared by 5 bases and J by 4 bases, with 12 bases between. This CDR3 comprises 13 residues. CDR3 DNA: TGTGCCAGCTCAACTAGTTTGGGTTACGAGCAGTACTTC. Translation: CASSTSLGYEQYF.

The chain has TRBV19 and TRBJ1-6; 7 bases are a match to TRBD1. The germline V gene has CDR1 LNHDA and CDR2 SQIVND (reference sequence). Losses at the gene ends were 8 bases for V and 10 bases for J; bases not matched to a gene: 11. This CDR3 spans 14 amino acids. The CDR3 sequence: CASRPTGLGSPLHF. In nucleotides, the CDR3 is TGTGCCAGTCGCCCGACAGGGCTCGGGTCACCCCTCCACTTT.

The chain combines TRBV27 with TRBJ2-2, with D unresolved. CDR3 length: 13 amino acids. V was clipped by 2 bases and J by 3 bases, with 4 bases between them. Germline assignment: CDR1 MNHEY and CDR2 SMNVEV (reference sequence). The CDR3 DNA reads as TGTGCCAGCAGTTTACTCCACACCGGGGAGCTGTTTTTT. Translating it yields CASSLLHTGELFF.

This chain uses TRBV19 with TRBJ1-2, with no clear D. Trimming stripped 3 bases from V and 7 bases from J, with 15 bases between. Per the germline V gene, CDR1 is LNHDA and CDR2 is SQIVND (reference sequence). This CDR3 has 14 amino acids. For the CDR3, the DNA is TGTGCCAGTAGTATCGCGCAGCGGTTGGGTGGCTACACCTTC. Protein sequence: CASSIAQRLGGYTF.

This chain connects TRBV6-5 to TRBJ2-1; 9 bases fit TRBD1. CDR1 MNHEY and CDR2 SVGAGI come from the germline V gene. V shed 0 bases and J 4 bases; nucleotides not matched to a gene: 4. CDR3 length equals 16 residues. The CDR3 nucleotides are TGTGCCAGCAGTTACTCGAGGACAGGGGTATACAATGAGCAGTTCTTC. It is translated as CASSYSRTGVYNEQFF.

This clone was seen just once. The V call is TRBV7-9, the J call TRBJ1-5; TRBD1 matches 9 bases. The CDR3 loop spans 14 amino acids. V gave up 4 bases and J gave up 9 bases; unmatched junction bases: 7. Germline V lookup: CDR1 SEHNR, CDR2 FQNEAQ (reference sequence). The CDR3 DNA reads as TGTGCCAGCAGCTCAACAGGGGGCCCAACGCCCCAGCATTTT. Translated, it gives CASSSTGGPTPQHF.

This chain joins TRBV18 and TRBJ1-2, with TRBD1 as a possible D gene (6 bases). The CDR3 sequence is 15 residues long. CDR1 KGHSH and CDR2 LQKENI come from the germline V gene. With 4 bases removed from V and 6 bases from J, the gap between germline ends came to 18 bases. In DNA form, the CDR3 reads TGTGCCAGCTCACGCGTGGGTTTACAGGGAGATGGCTACACCTTC. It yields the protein CASSRVGLQGDGYTF.